These 21 T cell receptor beta chains came from one sample sequenced in a study of blood T cells in healthy people across ages. Next came a second PCR, run for about 6 to 12 cycles, which used a sample-barcoded 5' primer along with a J-beta primer mix. TCRdb called the 5' RACE reads again in MiXCR, with one record for every CDR3 protein. This repertoire shows roughly 1.9 million distinct CDR3 sequences, roughly 43% found once; its top ten account for under 25%. Sequenced input: blood. Receptors were obtained from a human donor in good health.

This clonotype has only a few counts. Mismatch with germline at one junction end may stem from a read error. The chain is built from TRBV7-2 and TRBJ2-7; D is uncertain. Germline assignment: CDR1 SGHTA and CDR2 FQGNSA. This CDR3 has 13 residues. CDR3 region: CAGSSGSFYEQYF. DNA for the CDR3: TGTGCCGGCAGCTCGGGCAGTTTCTACGAGCAGTACTTC.

The chain carries TRBV11-2 and TRBJ2-7, with 7 bases matching TRBD2. V was pared by 3 bases and J by 3 bases, with 11 bases of the junction left unmatched. The CDR3 contains 16 residues. Germline CDR1 and CDR2: SGHAT and FQNNGV. The CDR3 DNA follows: TGTGCCAGCAGCTTTCAGGGAGGGGCCGGTAACTACGAGCAGTACTTC. Amino acids: CASSFQGGAGNYEQYF.

The chain is built from TRBV2 and TRBJ2-1, with a weak D call TRBD2 (7 bases). The CDR3 runs 15 residues. The V gene's germline CDR1 is SNHLY and CDR2 FYNNEI. The V gene lost 6 bases and the J gene lost 9 bases, with 21 bases spanning the gap. As DNA, the CDR3 is TGTGCCAGCAGCCCCTTAGGGGGGGCACTGGGTGAGCAGTTCTTC. This gives the protein CASSPLGGALGEQFF.

This chain connects TRBV29-1 to TRBJ2-5, with D perhaps TRBD1 (6 bases). Deletions cut 8 bases from V and 2 bases from J, with 12 bases between. Germline assignment: CDR1 SQVTM and CDR2 ANQGSEA. CDR3 size: 12 residues. CDR3 nucleotides: TGCAGCACAAATCAGGGGCAAGAGACCCAGTACTTC. Protein product: CSTNQGQETQYF.

Concerning this clonotype itself: One end of the junction fails to match germline, which may point to a read error. CDR3 protein: CASRLAGGWNEQFF. The CDR3 region has the DNA TGTGCCAGCAGGTTAGCGGGGGGCTGGAATGAGCAGTTCTTC. J is TRBJ2-1 and V is TRBV12-3 or TRBV12-4; 10 bases are shared with TRBD2. The CDR3 consists of 14 residues.

This chain's CDR3 is CASSERGSGSGELFF. The CDR3, as DNA: TGTGCCAGCAGTGAGAGGGGATCAGGGTCCGGGGAGCTGTTTTTT. The genes are TRBV2 and TRBJ2-2; either TRBD1 or TRBD2 may supply D (5 bases each). The CDR3 is made up of 15 amino acids. V gave up 3 bases and J gave up 6 bases, with 14 bases separating them. The germline V gene has CDR1 SNHLY and CDR2 FYNNEI.

The chain's CDR3 is CASSEGTGLYEQYF. The CDR3 region has the DNA TGTGCCAGCAGTGAGGGGACAGGGCTCTACGAGCAGTACTTC. This sequence joins TRBV25-1 and TRBJ2-7; 9 positions match TRBD1. In germline, CDR1 is MGHDK, CDR2 SYGVNS. The V segment lost 3 bases and the J segment 3 bases; nucleotides outside the gene matches: 3. CDR3 length equals 14 residues.

This clonotype was found a few times. The rearrangement links TRBV7-9 to TRBJ2-7, with TRBD1 identical over 7 bases. The CDR3 covers 15 residues. CDR1 SEHNR and CDR2 FQNEAQ come from the germline V gene (reference sequence). With 5 bases clipped from V and 5 bases from J, the junction kept 12 bases outside the gene matches. In nucleotides, the CDR3 is TGTGCCAGCAGCCTAGGGACAGTGGATGGGGACGAGCAGTACTTC. Residues: CASSLGTVDGDEQYF.

As regards this clonotype: This sequence may be a read error, since a much larger clone differs from it by one base. The genes are TRBV20-1 and TRBJ2-7, with D unresolved. The CDR3 extends over 12 amino acids. Germline V gene data show CDR1 as DFQATT and CDR2 as SNEGSKA (reference sequence). The CDR3 here is CGAQSRSYEQYF. In DNA, the CDR3 is TGCGGTGCCCAATCTAGATCCTACGAGCAGTACTTC.

This clonotype was seen ten or more times. This rearrangement joins TRBV7-2 to TRBJ2-1; 8 nucleotides agree with TRBD2. The CDR3 sequence is 15 residues long. The germline CDR1 and CDR2 sequences are SGHTA and FQGNSA. The V gene end was trimmed by 5 bases and the J gene end by 0 bases; junction bases not matched to a gene: 3. CDR3: CASSPGGASYNEQFF. DNA for the CDR3: TGTGCCAGCAGCCCCGGGGGGGCCTCCTACAATGAGCAGTTCTTC.

This clonotype was recorded at least ten times. This chain connects TRBV7-9 to TRBJ2-1; D gene uncertain. The CDR3 is 10 residues long. The germline V and J ends were trimmed by 3 bases and 9 bases, with 3 bases remaining between them. Germline CDR1 reads SEHNR; CDR2 reads FQNEAQ (reference sequence). The CDR3 reads CASSFGEQFF. The CDR3 bases are TGTGCCAGCAGCTTTGGTGAGCAGTTCTTC.

This clonotype was counted a few times. The rearrangement links TRBV2 to TRBJ2-3; 9 nucleotides align to TRBD2. Unmatched junction bases numbered 9, after V lost 6 bases and J lost 2 bases. This CDR3 has 16 residues. CDR1 and CDR2 (germline): SNHLY, FYNNEI. The CDR3 loop reads CASSPLAGVDTDTQYF. CDR3 bases: TGTGCCAGCAGCCCCTTAGCGGGGGTCGACACAGATACGCAGTATTTT.

V and J are TRBV4-1 and TRBJ2-3, with TRBD2 matching 8 bases. CDR3 size: 17 residues. Germline V gene lookup returns CDR1 MGHRA and CDR2 YSYEKL. V was pared by 1 base and J by 6 bases, with 12 bases of the junction left unmatched. CDR3 protein: CASSQATSGATQDTQYF. The CDR3 coding sequence is TGCGCCAGCAGCCAAGCAACTAGCGGAGCTACGCAGGATACGCAGTATTTT.

In this sample, this clonotype turned up a few times. V usage is TRBV12-3 or TRBV12-4 and J usage is TRBJ2-1; weak D call: TRBD1 (5 bases). The CDR3 is 16 amino acids. Trimming shortened V by 5 bases and J by 2 bases, and 16 bases separated the two germline ends. CDR3 sequence: CASSLDLGLAYNEQFF. In DNA form, the CDR3 reads TGTGCCAGCAGTCTCGACCTGGGGCTAGCCTACAATGAGCAGTTCTTC.

The chain carries TRBV2 and TRBJ2-1, with D hard to call. The germline V gene has CDR1 SNHLY and CDR2 FYNNEI. This CDR3 region has 12 residues. Trimming shortened V by 6 bases and J by 7 bases, and 10 bases separated the two germline ends. This chain's CDR3 is CASRSDWNEQFF. CDR3 sequence (DNA): TGTGCCAGCAGGTCCGACTGGAATGAGCAGTTCTTC.

This clonotype was counted between two and nine times. Germline is not matched at one junction end, which may reflect a read error. The V and J genes are TRBV12-5 and TRBJ2-1; a weak D match, TRBD2 (5 bases). The CDR3 is 12 amino acids. Germline V gene sequence: CDR1 LGHNT, CDR2 FRNRAP. Here the CDR3 DNA reads TGTGCTCGTGGTTTTGAGGGCAATGAGCAGTTCTTC. The encoded protein is CARGFEGNEQFF.

This clonotype occurred many times. A much bigger clone sits one base away, suggesting this may be a read error. The chain combines TRBV5-1 with TRBJ2-1; TRBD2 aligns across 10 bases. After removal of 4 bases from V and 9 bases from J, the junction contained 13 bases not matched to a gene. The germline CDR1 and CDR2 sequences are SGHRS and YFSETQ. CDR3 length equals 16 residues. The CDR3 sequence is CASSPTVSGGGAEQFF. In DNA, the CDR3 is TGCGCCAGCAGCCCCACGGTCAGCGGGGGGGGTGCTGAGCAGTTCTTC.

V usage is TRBV6-1 and J usage is TRBJ1-5; unclear D gene. There are 14 residues in the CDR3. Germline V gives CDR1 MNHNS, CDR2 SASEGT. The ends were cut back, 2 bases at V and 5 bases at J, with 10 bases in the middle. The CDR3 sequence is CASSELVLYQPQHF. Written as DNA, the CDR3 is TGTGCCAGCAGTGAACTGGTCCTCTATCAGCCCCAGCATTTT.

This chain joins TRBV20-1 and TRBJ1-1; D not certain. The length of the CDR3 is 12 residues. Trimming shortened V by 5 bases and J by 1 base, and 8 bases separated the two germline ends. The V gene's germline CDR1 is DFQATT and CDR2 SNEGSKA (reference sequence). This CDR3 is CSAGARNTEAFF. The CDR3 DNA follows: TGCAGTGCTGGAGCCAGGAACACTGAAGCTTTCTTT.

The rearrangement uses TRBV6-2 or TRBV6-3 and TRBJ2-2; TRBD2 agrees at 9 bases. This CDR3 region has 15 residues. V trimming: 6 bases; J trimming: 0 bases; junction bases outside the gene matches: 2. CDR1 MNHEY and CDR2 SVGEGT come from the germline V gene. This CDR3 is CASRRGGANTGELFF. In DNA form, the CDR3 reads TGTGCCAGCAGGCGCGGGGGGGCGAACACCGGGGAGCTGTTTTTT.

In this sample, this clonotype turned up a few times. J is TRBJ1-2 and V is TRBV9, with no clear D. There are 14 residues in the CDR3. Trimming left V 0 bases short and J 5 bases short, with 11 bases between. Looked up from germline, CDR1 is SGDLS and CDR2 is YYNGEE. CDR3 DNA: TGTGCCAGCAGCGTAGCGGCCAGAGATTATGGCTACACCTTC. Encoded protein: CASSVAARDYGYTF.